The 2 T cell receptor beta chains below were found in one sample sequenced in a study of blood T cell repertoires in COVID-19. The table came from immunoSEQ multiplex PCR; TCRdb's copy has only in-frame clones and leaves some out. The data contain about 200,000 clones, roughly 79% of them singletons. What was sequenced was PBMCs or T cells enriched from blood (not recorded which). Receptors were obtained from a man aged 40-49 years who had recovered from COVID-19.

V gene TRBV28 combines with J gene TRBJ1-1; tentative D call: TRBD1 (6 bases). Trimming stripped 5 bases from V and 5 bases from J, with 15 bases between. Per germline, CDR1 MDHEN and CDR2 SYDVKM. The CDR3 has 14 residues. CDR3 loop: CASSPGGFGTEAFF. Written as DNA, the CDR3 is TGTGCCAGCAGTCCGGGGGGCTTTGGAACTGAAGCTTTCTTT.

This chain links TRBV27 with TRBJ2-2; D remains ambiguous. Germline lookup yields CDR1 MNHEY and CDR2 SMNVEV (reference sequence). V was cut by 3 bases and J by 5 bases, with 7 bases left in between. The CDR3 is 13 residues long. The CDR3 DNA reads TGTGCCAGCAGTTTTCGTGTGACCGGGGAGCTGTTTTTT. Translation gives CASSFRVTGELFF.